Below are 22 T cell receptor beta chains sequenced from a single sample in a study of blood T cell repertoires in COVID-19. The method was immunoSEQ multiplex PCR; TCRdb's version includes in-frame clones alone and lacks a portion of them. Among 170,000 or so clones listed, more than 85% were seen once. The source material was peripheral blood. The receptors come from a man between 60 and 75 years old with COVID-19, enrolled during active disease.

The V call is TRBV3-1 (or the pseudogene TRBV3-2), the J call TRBJ2-2; 7 bases map to TRBD2. The V gene's germline CDR1 is LGHDT and CDR2 YNNKEL (reference sequence). This CDR3 region has 15 residues. V lost 6 bases and J lost 8; bases outside the gene matches: 12. The CDR3 is CASSLLASGGGELFF. The CDR3 bases are TGTGCCAGCAGTCTTCTGGCTAGCGGCGGGGGGGAGCTGTTTTTT.

V usage is TRBV5-6 and J usage is TRBJ1-3; TRBD1 might be the D (6 bases). Per germline, CDR1 SGHDT and CDR2 YYEEEE. V was cut by 2 bases and J by 0 bases, with 9 bases left in between. This CDR3 is 15 amino acids long. The CDR3 DNA is TGTGCCAGCAGCTTCGGACAGCTCTCTGGAAACACCATATATTTT. Its translation: CASSFGQLSGNTIYF.

The rearrangement uses TRBV19 and TRBJ2-7; D is perhaps TRBD1 (5 bases). V dropped 5 bases and J dropped 0 bases, with 11 bases sitting between them. The CDR3 covers 14 residues. Germline CDR1 reads LNHDA; CDR2 reads SQIVND (reference sequence). The CDR3 nucleotides are TGTGCCAGTAGTGTCGGGCAGGGCTCCTACGAGCAGTACTTC. Translating gives CASSVGQGSYEQYF.

The chain is built from TRBV27 and TRBJ1-6; D is perhaps TRBD1 (5 bases). Trimming left V 5 bases short and J 8 bases short, with 16 bases between. From germline, CDR1 is MNHEY and CDR2 SMNVEV (reference sequence). The CDR3 covers 15 residues. The CDR3 sequence is CASSSQGYVDSPLHF. The CDR3 region has the DNA TGTGCCAGCAGTAGCCAGGGTTATGTTGATTCACCCCTCCACTTT.

This chain uses TRBV11-2 with TRBJ1-1; no clear D. V was pared by 0 bases and J by 1 base, with 3 bases between. CDR1 and CDR2 (germline): SGHAT, FQNNGV. The CDR3 totals 13 residues. CDR3 nucleotide sequence: TGTGCCAGCAGCTTAGACAGGAACACTGAAGCTTTCTTT. This codes for CASSLDRNTEAFF.

This clone was seen a few times. Here the CDR3 DNA reads TGTGCCAGCAACCAGGGTAAAAAACTGTTTTTT. Translation gives CASNQGKKLFF. This chain joins TRBV2 and TRBJ1-4, with D possibly matching TRBD1 (5 bases). CDR3 size: 11 residues. The V gene's germline CDR1 is SNHLY and CDR2 FYNNEI. The V and J ends lost 7 bases and 9 bases respectively, with 9 bases between them.

The chain links TRBV5-1 to TRBJ2-2; D possibly corresponds to TRBD1 (8 bases). V dropped 2 bases and J dropped 5 bases, with 10 bases sitting between them. This CDR3 contains 14 residues. Per germline, CDR1 SGHRS and CDR2 YFSETQ. This CDR3 reads CASSLQGGTGELFF. CDR3 bases: TGCGCCAGCAGCTTACAGGGGGGGACCGGGGAGCTGTTTTTT. The full variable domain, rest sourced from reference TRBV5-1 and TRBJ2-2, is KAGVTQTPRYLIKTRGQQVTLSCSPISGHRSVSWYQQTPGQGLQFLFEYFSETQRNKGNFPGRFSGRQFSNSRSEMNVSTLELGDSALYLCASSLQGGTGELFFGEGSRLTVL.

The chain has TRBV6-2 or TRBV6-3 and TRBJ2-7; the D gene is possibly TRBD1 (6 bases). CDR3 length: 14 residues. Trimming stripped 2 bases from V and 2 bases from J, with 10 bases between. Germline lookup yields CDR1 MNHEY and CDR2 SVGEGT. Written as DNA, the CDR3 is TGTGCCAGCAGTTACAAAGCAGGGGCCTACGAGCAGTACTTC. Its protein product is CASSYKAGAYEQYF.

The J gene is TRBJ2-1, the V gene TRBV3-1 (or the pseudogene TRBV3-2); tentatively, D is TRBD1 (5 bases). The ends were cut back, 1 base at V and 10 bases at J, with 8 bases in the middle. CDR1 LGHDT and CDR2 YNNKEL come from the germline V gene (reference sequence). This CDR3 comprises 12 residues. The CDR3, as DNA: TGTGCCAGCAGCCAAGTGGGGCAGGAGCAGTTCTTC. It translates to CASSQVGQEQFF.

This sequence joins TRBV5-1 and TRBJ1-1; 9 nucleotides match TRBD1. Germline V lookup: CDR1 SGHRS, CDR2 YFSETQ. J lost 8 bases, V lost 2 bases, and 1 base had no gene match. The CDR3 loop spans 12 amino acids. CDR3 coding DNA: TGCGCCAGCAGCTTACAGGGGGCGGAAGCTTTCTTT. Translation gives CASSLQGAEAFF.

V is TRBV10-3 and J is TRBJ2-7, with 7 positions matching TRBD1. The CDR3 sequence is 15 residues long. The V gene end was trimmed by 3 bases and the J gene end by 2 bases; junction bases not matched to a gene: 7. Germline lookup yields CDR1 ENHRY and CDR2 SYGVKD. CDR3 sequence: CAISDRGTVTYEQYF. The CDR3 DNA follows: TGTGCCATCAGTGATAGGGGGACAGTGACCTACGAGCAGTACTTC.

The chain links TRBV6-1 to TRBJ1-3, with D uncertain. V was shortened by 3 bases and J by 4 bases, with 4 bases between the two germline ends. Germline V gene data show CDR1 as MNHNS and CDR2 as SASEGT. This CDR3 has 12 residues. CDR3 loop: CASSDLGNTIYF. The CDR3 nucleotides are TGTGCCAGCAGTGATCTAGGAAACACCATATATTTT.

This sequence joins TRBV28 and TRBJ1-6; D uncertain. Germline V gene sequence: CDR1 MDHEN, CDR2 SYDVKM. The V end was cut by 3 bases, the J end by 7 bases, with 10 bases between. The CDR3 totals 14 residues. CDR3 nucleotides: TGTGCCAGCAGTTTCGAGCAGGCCAATTCACCCCTCCACTTT. Translating it yields CASSFEQANSPLHF.

The chain employs TRBV24-1 and TRBJ2-7, with unresolved D. V was clipped by 0 bases and J by 4 bases, with 15 bases between them. The V gene's germline CDR1 is KGHDR and CDR2 SFDVKD. The CDR3 sequence is 16 residues long. CDR3 protein: CATSDLSPAGRYEQYF. The CDR3 bases are TGTGCCACCAGTGATTTGTCCCCGGCAGGCAGGTACGAGCAGTACTTC.

The rearrangement links TRBV5-8 to TRBJ1-5, with 7 bases identical to TRBD1. CDR1 and CDR2 (germline): SGHTS, YDEGEE. J was trimmed by 0 bases and V by 8 bases; bases with no gene match: 11. The CDR3 sequence is 16 residues long. The CDR3 loop is CASRNRGRRSNQPQHF. CDR3 bases: TGTGCCAGTCGGAACAGGGGCAGGCGTAGCAATCAGCCCCAGCATTTT.

The chain joins TRBV19 to TRBJ1-1, with 12 bases that match TRBD1. V lost 6 bases to trimming and J lost 0 bases; unmatched junction nucleotides: 5. The CDR3 contains 16 residues. CDR1 and CDR2 from the germline V gene are LNHDA and SQIVND (reference sequence). CDR3 protein: CASSQGTGGVNTEAFF. The CDR3 DNA reads TGTGCCAGTAGCCAAGGGACAGGGGGCGTGAACACTGAAGCTTTCTTT.

The J gene is TRBJ1-2, the V gene TRBV27, with D tentatively TRBD1 (6 bases). This CDR3 has 15 amino acids. CDR1 is MNHEY, CDR2 SMNVEV, per germline (reference sequence). Between the trimmed V and J ends, which lost 5 bases and 5 bases, there was a span of 18 bases. CDR3 nucleotides: TGTGCCAGCAGTGAAGCACTGACAGGTGCATATGGCTACACCTTC. Translating it yields CASSEALTGAYGYTF.

The DNA of the CDR3 is TGCAGCGTTGGATCGGACAGGGGGCCGGGCACTGAAGCTTTCTTT. It encodes CSVGSDRGPGTEAFF. The V and J genes are TRBV29-1 and TRBJ1-1; 11 nucleotides agree with TRBD1. CDR3 length equals 15 residues. Looked up from germline, CDR1 is SQVTM and CDR2 is ANQGSEA. Trimming took 4 bases from V and 4 from J; bases not matched to a gene: 8.

The J gene is TRBJ2-7, the V gene TRBV5-1, with 10 bases aligning to TRBD2. Trimming at V came to 0 bases and at J to 4 bases, leaving 4 bases not matched to a gene. Germline CDR1 SGHRS, CDR2 YFSETQ. The CDR3 is made up of 15 amino acids. The CDR3 is CASSLDTSGMYEQYF. CDR3 in DNA: TGCGCCAGCAGCTTGGATACTAGCGGGATGTACGAGCAGTACTTC. Together with reference TRBV5-1 and TRBJ2-7, the CDR3 gives the full variable domain: KAGVTQTPRYLIKTRGQQVTLSCSPISGHRSVSWYQQTPGQGLQFLFEYFSETQRNKGNFPGRFSGRQFSNSRSEMNVSTLELGDSALYLCASSLDTSGMYEQYFGPGTRLTVT.

V and J are TRBV5-1 and TRBJ2-7; D is uncertain. From germline, CDR1 is SGHRS and CDR2 YFSETQ. The CDR3 is 14 residues long. V was pared by 4 bases and J by 2 bases, with 13 bases between. The CDR3 reads CASSPITLTYEQYF. The CDR3 DNA follows: TGCGCCAGCAGCCCCATCACTTTGACCTACGAGCAGTACTTC.

The gene calls are TRBV18 and TRBJ1-2, with D uncertain. The CDR3 totals 14 residues. Trimming pared 4 bases from V and 3 bases from J, leaving 12 bases between. Germline V gene lookup returns CDR1 KGHSH and CDR2 LQKENI. The CDR3 sequence: CASSRSRGDYGYTF. CDR3 sequence (DNA): TGTGCCAGCTCACGAAGTCGTGGAGACTATGGCTACACCTTC.

This clone turned up a few times. The V and J genes are TRBV2 and TRBJ1-2; 8 nucleotides match TRBD1. The CDR3 runs to 13 residues. With V trimmed by 6 bases and J by 8 bases, 8 bases remained unmatched. Germline V gene sequence: CDR1 SNHLY, CDR2 FYNNEI. CDR3 amino acids: CASSDGQGRGYTF. Here the CDR3 DNA reads TGTGCCAGCAGCGACGGACAGGGCCGAGGCTACACCTTC.